The 20 T cell receptor beta chains reported below all come from one sample, sequenced in a study of T cells in women clearing cervical HPV infection. Libraries were prepared by immunoSEQ multiplex PCR; TCRdb keeps only in-frame clonotypes and omits some of them. This repertoire includes roughly 22,000 clones. The sequencing input was blood buffy coat. The source is a woman aged 18 to 75 with a cervical HPV16 infection that either progressed to CIN3+ or cleared (not recorded which).

About this clone: The CDR3 goes on 3 residues after the read ends, and that part is filled in from the germline J gene. The V call is TRBV2, the J call TRBJ2-3; 14 bases are a match to TRBD2. Germline CDR1 reads SNHLY; CDR2 reads FYNNEI. J was trimmed by 0 bases and V by 6 bases; bases with no gene match: 8. The CDR3 extends over 18 amino acids. The part of the CDR3 DNA that was read is TGTGCCAGCAGGCAGGGACTAGCGGGGGTCCGGAGCACAGATACG. Amino acids: CASRQGLAGVRSTDT. The CDR3 in full is CASRQGLAGVRSTDTQYF.

With regard to this clone: The observed sequence ends 3 residues before the CDR3 terminus, with the missing tail filled in from the germline J gene. V usage is TRBV7-6 and J usage is TRBJ1-2; TRBD1 might be the D (5 bases). The germline V gene encodes CDR1 SGHVS and CDR2 FNYEAQ. The CDR3 is 16 amino acids. CDR3 residues: CASSLVALAGVGDYTF. CDR3 DNA, as far as it was read: TGTGCCAGCAGCTTAGTGGCACTAGCGGGAGTAGGGGAC.

Comment on this clone: With the read ending 3 residues before the CDR3 end, the germline J gene is used to fill in that end. The rearrangement joins TRBV30 to TRBJ2-2, with a weak D call TRBD1 (6 bases). Looked up from germline, CDR1 is GTSNPN and CDR2 is SVGIG (reference sequence). The CDR3 length is 15 residues. The part of the CDR3 DNA that was read is TGTGCCTGGAGCGCTCCGGGACACCGTAATGAAAAG. Protein product: CAWSAPGHRNEK. The complete CDR3 reads CAWSAPGHRNEKLFF.

As concerns this clone: Sequencing ends 3 residues short of the CDR3 end; the germline J gene provides the rest. The V gene is TRBV19, the J gene TRBJ2-3, with D unresolved. The CDR3 spans 16 residues. Germline values: CDR1 LNHDA, CDR2 SQIVND (reference sequence). Trimming cost V 0 bases and J 6 bases, with 16 bases left between them. The CDR3 spells CASSIDLGSSADTQYF. CDR3 DNA, as far as it was read: TGTGCCAGTAGTATAGATCTGGGCTCCTCCGCGGATACG.

Note on this clone: The read halts 3 residues ahead of the CDR3 end, with the missing end drawn from the germline J gene. The chain uses TRBV7-6 and TRBJ2-1; D remains unclear. The V end was cut by 1 base, the J end by 6 bases, with 10 bases between. This CDR3 spans 14 amino acids. Germline assignment: CDR1 SGHVS and CDR2 FNYEAQ. The sequenced CDR3 bases are TGTGCCAGCAGCTTAGTTCAATTTAGCAATGAG. It encodes CASSLVQFSNE. In full, the CDR3 is CASSLVQFSNEQFF.

With regard to this clone: The CDR3 end lies 3 residues beyond the end of the read and is filled in from the germline J gene. V is TRBV2 and J is TRBJ1-5; TRBD1 agrees at 10 bases. The length of the CDR3 is 15 residues. The germline V gene encodes CDR1 SNHLY and CDR2 FYNNEI. The ends lost 3 bases at V and 5 bases at J; junction bases unmatched: 4. CDR3 DNA, as far as it was read: TGTGCCAGCAGTGAGATGACAGGGGGCTATCAGCCC. Protein: CASSEMTGGYQP. Given in full, the CDR3 is CASSEMTGGYQPQHF.

As regards this clone: The read gets to within 3 residues of the CDR3 end, and the germline J gene fills in the rest. This chain links TRBV7-8 with TRBJ2-2; possibly TRBD1 for D (6 bases). CDR1 SGHVS and CDR2 FQNEAQ come from the germline V gene. The CDR3 runs 14 residues. V dropped 8 bases and J dropped 3 bases, with 13 bases sitting between them. The sequenced CDR3 bases are TGTGCCAGCTGTAAAGGGGGACACACCGGGGAG. This gives the protein CASCKGGHTGE. The full CDR3 protein reads CASCKGGHTGELFF. Full variable domain (missing parts from reference TRBV7-8 and TRBJ2-2): GAGVSQSPRYKVAKRGQDVALRCDPISGHVSLFWYQQALGQGPEFLTYFQNEAQLDKSGLPSDRFFAERPEGSVSTLKIQRTQQEDSAVYLCASCKGGHTGELFFGEGSRLTVL.

Note on this clone: Coverage ceases 3 residues before the CDR3 finishes, and the germline J gene fills in the end. This chain links TRBV18 with TRBJ2-5; D is possibly TRBD1 (6 bases). V dropped 5 bases and J dropped 3 bases, with 19 bases sitting between them. The CDR3 totals 16 residues. Germline V gene data show CDR1 as KGHSH and CDR2 as LQKENI. CDR3 sequence: CASSWTVPAREETQYF. CDR3 bases read: TGTGCCAGCTCATGGACAGTCCCGGCGAGAGAAGAGACC.

As for this clone: From the germline J gene comes the end of the CDR3, since the read stops 3 residues before it. J is TRBJ2-3 and V is TRBV20-1; D is perhaps TRBD1 (7 bases). Germline-derived CDR1 and CDR2 are DFQATT and SNEGSKA (reference sequence). The CDR3 consists of 16 residues. The sequenced CDR3 bases are TGCAGTGCTACAGGGGGACGCCCGGGGGTAGGTCAGCCG. Protein: CSATGGRPGVGQP. Given in full, the CDR3 is CSATGGRPGVGQPQYF.

Concerning this clone itself: The CDR3 end falls 3 residues outside the read, so it is completed with the germline J gene. The chain combines TRBV5-4 with TRBJ2-2; TRBD1 might be the D (5 bases). The CDR3 length is 16 residues. Germline V lookup: CDR1 SGHNT, CDR2 YYREEE (reference sequence). Here the CDR3 reads CASSVGRGAGANVLFF. CDR3 DNA (partial): TGTGCCAGCAGCGTGGGGCGAGGAGCTGGGGCCAACGTG.

A remark on this clone: The read ends 3 residues before the CDR3 terminus; that terminus is restored from the germline J gene. The rearrangement uses TRBV5-1 and TRBJ2-2; TRBD2 agrees at 9 bases. V dropped 5 bases and J dropped 2; count of bases not matched to a gene: 4. This CDR3 has 15 residues. Germline assignment: CDR1 SGHRS and CDR2 YFSETQ. The sequenced CDR3 bases are TGCGCCAGCAGACGAGCGGGGGGTAACACCGGGGAG. Translated, it gives CASRRAGGNTGE. The CDR3 in full is CASRRAGGNTGELFF.

Comment on this clone: Read coverage stops 3 residues before the CDR3 terminus; the germline J gene supplies the remainder. The gene calls are TRBV7-9 and TRBJ2-3; a possible D gene is TRBD2 (6 bases). CDR3 length equals 14 residues. Germline lookup yields CDR1 SEHNR and CDR2 FQNEAQ (reference sequence). CDR3 region: CASSLAGTGETQYF. The part of the CDR3 DNA that was read is TGTGCCAGCAGCTTAGCCGGGACGGGGGAGACG.

About this clone: With the read ending 3 residues before the CDR3 end, the germline J gene is used to fill in that end. The chain combines TRBV2 with TRBJ1-6; TRBD1 matches at 7 bases. Trimming took 3 bases from V and 9 from J; bases not matched to a gene: 8. The CDR3 consists of 15 residues. Germline V CDR1 and CDR2: SNHLY, FYNNEI. The sequenced CDR3 bases are TGTGCCAGCAGTGAGGAGGAGGGGGCTAGTTCACCC. Amino acid sequence: CASSEEEGASSP. The entire CDR3 protein is CASSEEEGASSPLHF.

A remark on this clone: With the read ending 3 residues before the CDR3 end, the germline J gene is used to fill in that end. The gene calls are TRBV20-1 and TRBJ2-7; D not resolved. The CDR3 has 15 amino acids. Germline V gene sequence: CDR1 DFQATT, CDR2 SNEGSKA (reference sequence). V lost 0 bases, J lost 3 bases, and 15 bases lay in between. CDR3 DNA, as far as it was read: TGCAGTGCTAGAGATGGGCAGTCCCCCATCTACGAG. It specifies CSARDGQSPIYE. The entire CDR3 protein reads CSARDGQSPIYEQYF.

Worth noting for this clone: The read falls 3 residues short of the CDR3 end, and the missing part is taken from the germline J gene. The J gene is TRBJ2-3, the V gene TRBV10-2; 9 nucleotides line up with TRBD1. Germline V gives CDR1 WSHSY, CDR2 SAAADI. This CDR3 has 15 residues. The CDR3 here is CASRNGQGRGETQYF. The covered CDR3 bases are TGCGCCAGCAGGAATGGACAGGGGAGGGGGGAGACG.

A note on this clone: Read data end 3 residues before the CDR3 end; the end is taken from the germline J gene. This sequence joins TRBV13 and TRBJ1-2; 8 bases are a match to TRBD1. Germline CDR1 is PRHDT and CDR2 is FYEKMQ (reference sequence). The V segment lost 5 bases and the J segment 4 bases; nucleotides outside the gene matches: 6. The CDR3 extends over 14 amino acids. The sequenced part of the CDR3 DNA is TGTGCCAGCAGCGGCAGGGGGCGTGGCTATGGC. Translating it yields CASSGRGRGYG. The full CDR3 protein is CASSGRGRGYGYTF.

As to this clone: Sequencing ends 3 residues short of the CDR3 end; the germline J gene provides the rest. V and J are TRBV12-3 or TRBV12-4 and TRBJ1-4; 7 nucleotides match TRBD1. The CDR3 contains 14 residues. J lost 8 bases, V lost 3 bases, and 6 bases had no gene match. This chain's CDR3 is CASSLNRGVEKLFF. The CDR3 DNA, read in part, is TGTGCCAGCAGTTTGAACAGGGGAGTAGAAAAA.

To note about this clone: With the read ending 3 residues before the CDR3 end, the germline J gene is used to fill in that end. This rearrangement joins TRBV23-1 to TRBJ1-5; 8 nucleotides match TRBD1. TRBV23-1 is an ORF; its function is uncertain. Unmatched junction bases numbered 14, after V lost 2 bases and J lost 2 bases. This CDR3 spans 19 amino acids. CDR3 residues: CASSQEVPTGGKGNQPQHF. Incomplete CDR3 DNA: TGCGCCAGCAGTCAAGAGGTCCCCACAGGGGGAAAGGGCAATCAGCCC.

The CDR3 is CASSLVGDYGYTF. CDR3 bases read: TGTGCCAGCAGCTTGGTCGGGGATTATGGC. V is TRBV5-5 and J is TRBJ1-2, with D uncertain. Sequencing ends 3 residues short of the CDR3 end; the germline J gene provides the rest. The germline gives CDR1 SGHKS, CDR2 YYEKEE (reference sequence). V was shortened by 0 bases and J by 5 bases, with 8 bases between the two germline ends. The CDR3 extends over 13 amino acids.

As regards this clone: The missing CDR3 end, 3 residues past where the read stops, is filled in from the germline J gene. The chain couples TRBV12-3 or TRBV12-4 to TRBJ1-2; D may be TRBD1 (5 bases). CDR3 size: 16 residues. With 1 base removed from V and 7 bases from J, the gap between germline ends came to 19 bases. CDR3 loop: CASSLGPAQIGGGYTF. CDR3 DNA, as far as it was read: TGTGCCAGCAGTTTAGGCCCAGCCCAAATCGGGGGTGGC.